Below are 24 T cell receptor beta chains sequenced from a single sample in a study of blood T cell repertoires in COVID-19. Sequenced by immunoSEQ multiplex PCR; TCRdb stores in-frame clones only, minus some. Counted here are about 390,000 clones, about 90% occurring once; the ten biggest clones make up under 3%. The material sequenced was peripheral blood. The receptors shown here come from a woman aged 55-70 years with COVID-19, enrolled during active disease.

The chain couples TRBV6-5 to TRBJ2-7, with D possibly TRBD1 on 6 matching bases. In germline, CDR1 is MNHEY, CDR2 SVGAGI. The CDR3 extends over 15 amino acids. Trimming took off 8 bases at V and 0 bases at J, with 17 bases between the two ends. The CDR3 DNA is TGTGCCAGCGCTCCGAGGGGGACGTACTCCTACGAGCAGTACTTC. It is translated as CASAPRGTYSYEQYF.

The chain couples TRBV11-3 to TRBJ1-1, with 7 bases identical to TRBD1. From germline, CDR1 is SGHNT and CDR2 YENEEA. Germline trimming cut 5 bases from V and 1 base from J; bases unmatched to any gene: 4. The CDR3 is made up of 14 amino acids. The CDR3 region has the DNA TGTGCCAGCAGCACTCGACAGGGGAACACTGAAGCTTTCTTT. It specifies CASSTRQGNTEAFF.

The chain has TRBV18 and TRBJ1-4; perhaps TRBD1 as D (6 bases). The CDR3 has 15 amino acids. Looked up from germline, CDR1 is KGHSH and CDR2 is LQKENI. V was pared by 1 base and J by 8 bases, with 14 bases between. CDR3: CASSPRAGAFEKLFF. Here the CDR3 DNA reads TGTGCCAGCTCACCACGGGCGGGGGCGTTCGAAAAACTGTTTTTT.

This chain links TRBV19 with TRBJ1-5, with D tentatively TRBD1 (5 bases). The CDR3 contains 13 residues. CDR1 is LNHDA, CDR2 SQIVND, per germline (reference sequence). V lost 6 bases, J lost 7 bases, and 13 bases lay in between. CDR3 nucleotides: TGTGCCAGTAGAGGTCAGGGAGGACAGCCCCAGCATTTT. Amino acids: CASRGQGGQPQHF.

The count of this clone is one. CDR3 sequence reads: CASSFPKRGSPYEQYF. The CDR3 DNA follows: TGTGCCAGCAGTTTCCCAAAAAGAGGGTCCCCTTACGAGCAGTACTTC. The chain is built from TRBV28 and TRBJ2-7; D is perhaps TRBD2 (5 bases). Trimming stripped 3 bases from V and 4 bases from J, with 19 bases between. CDR1 is MDHEN, CDR2 SYDVKM, per germline. This CDR3 region has 16 residues.

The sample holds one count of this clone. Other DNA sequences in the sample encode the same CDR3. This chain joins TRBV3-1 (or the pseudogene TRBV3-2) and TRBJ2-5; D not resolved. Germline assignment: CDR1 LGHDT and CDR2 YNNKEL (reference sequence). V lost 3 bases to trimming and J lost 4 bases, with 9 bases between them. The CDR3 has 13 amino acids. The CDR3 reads CASSHLTGETQYF. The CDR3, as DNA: TGTGCCAGCAGCCACCTCACCGGAGAGACCCAGTACTTC.

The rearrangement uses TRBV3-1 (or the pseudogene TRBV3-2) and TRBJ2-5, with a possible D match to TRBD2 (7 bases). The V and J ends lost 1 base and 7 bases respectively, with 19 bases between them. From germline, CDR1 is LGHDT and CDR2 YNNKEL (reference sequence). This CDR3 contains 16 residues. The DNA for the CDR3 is TGTGCCAGCAGCCAAGTCCCCGGGGGGCCACTCGGGACCCAGTACTTC. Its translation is CASSQVPGGPLGTQYF.

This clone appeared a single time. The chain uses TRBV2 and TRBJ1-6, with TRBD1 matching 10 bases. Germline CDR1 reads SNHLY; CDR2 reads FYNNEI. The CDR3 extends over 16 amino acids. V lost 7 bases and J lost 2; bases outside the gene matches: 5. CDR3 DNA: TGTGCCAGCACCGGGACAGGGGCCACCTATAATTCACCCCTCCACTTT. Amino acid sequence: CASTGTGATYNSPLHF.

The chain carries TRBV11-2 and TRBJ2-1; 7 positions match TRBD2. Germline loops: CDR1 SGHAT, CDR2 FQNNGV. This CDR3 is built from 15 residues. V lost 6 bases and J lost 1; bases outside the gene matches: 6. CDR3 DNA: TGTGCCAGCAGTTCGACTAGCAGTTCCTACAATGAGCAGTTCTTC. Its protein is CASSSTSSSYNEQFF.

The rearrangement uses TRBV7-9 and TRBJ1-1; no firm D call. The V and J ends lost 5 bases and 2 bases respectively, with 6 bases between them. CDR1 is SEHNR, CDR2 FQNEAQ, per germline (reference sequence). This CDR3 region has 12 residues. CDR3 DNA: TGTGCCAGCAGCCGGGGAAACACTGAAGCTTTCTTT. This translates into CASSRGNTEAFF.

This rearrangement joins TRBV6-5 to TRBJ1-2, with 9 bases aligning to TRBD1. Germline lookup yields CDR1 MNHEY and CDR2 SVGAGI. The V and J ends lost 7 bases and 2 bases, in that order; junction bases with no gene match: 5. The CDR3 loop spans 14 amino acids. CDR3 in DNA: TGTGCCAGCACCGGACAGGGGCCCAACTATGGCTACACCTTC. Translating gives CASTGQGPNYGYTF.

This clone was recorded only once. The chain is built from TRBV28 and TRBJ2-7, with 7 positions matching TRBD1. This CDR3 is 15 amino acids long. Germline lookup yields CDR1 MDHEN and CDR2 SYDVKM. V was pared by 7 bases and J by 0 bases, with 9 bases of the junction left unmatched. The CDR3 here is CASTSDRTFSYEQYF. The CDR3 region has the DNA TGTGCCAGCACCTCGGACAGGACCTTCTCCTACGAGCAGTACTTC. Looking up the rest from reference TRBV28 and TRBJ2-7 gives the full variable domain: DVKVTQSSRYLVKRTGEKVFLECVQDMDHENMFWYRQDPGLGLRLIYFSYDVKMKEKGDIPEGYSVSREKKERFSLILESASTNQTSMYLCASTSDRTFSYEQYFGPGTRLTVT.

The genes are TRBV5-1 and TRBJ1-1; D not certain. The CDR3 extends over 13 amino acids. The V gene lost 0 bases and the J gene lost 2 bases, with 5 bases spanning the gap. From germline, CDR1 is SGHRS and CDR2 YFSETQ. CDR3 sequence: CASSLAPNTEAFF. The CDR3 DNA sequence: TGCGCCAGCAGCTTGGCTCCTAACACTGAAGCTTTCTTT.

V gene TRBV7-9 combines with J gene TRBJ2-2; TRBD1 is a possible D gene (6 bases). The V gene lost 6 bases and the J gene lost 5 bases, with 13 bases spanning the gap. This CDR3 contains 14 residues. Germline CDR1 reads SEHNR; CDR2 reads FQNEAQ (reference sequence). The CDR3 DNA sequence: TGTGCCAGCAGTTCTGGACAGCCTACCGGGGAGCTGTTTTTT. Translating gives CASSSGQPTGELFF.

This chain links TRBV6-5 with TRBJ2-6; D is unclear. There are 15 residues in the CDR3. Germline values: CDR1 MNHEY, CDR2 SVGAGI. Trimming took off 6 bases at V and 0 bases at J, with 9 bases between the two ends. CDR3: CASRLGVSGANVLTF. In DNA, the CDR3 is TGTGCCAGCAGACTCGGAGTCTCTGGGGCCAACGTCCTGACTTTC.

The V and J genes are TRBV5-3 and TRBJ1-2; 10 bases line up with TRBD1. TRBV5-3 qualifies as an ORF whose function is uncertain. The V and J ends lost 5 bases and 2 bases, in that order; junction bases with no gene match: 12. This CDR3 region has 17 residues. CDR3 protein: CARSKTGGAGVNYGYTF. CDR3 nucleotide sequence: TGTGCCAGAAGTAAGACAGGGGGCGCTGGGGTCAACTATGGCTACACCTTC.

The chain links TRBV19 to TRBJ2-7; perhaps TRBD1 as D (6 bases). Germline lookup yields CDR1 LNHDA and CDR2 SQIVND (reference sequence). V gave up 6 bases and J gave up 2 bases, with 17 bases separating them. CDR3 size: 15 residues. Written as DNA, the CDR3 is TGTGCCAGTAGGTACCAGGGACAACGAGCCTACGAGCAGTACTTC. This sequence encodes CASRYQGQRAYEQYF. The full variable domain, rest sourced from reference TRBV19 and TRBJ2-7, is DGGITQSPKYLFRKEGQNVTLSCEQNLNHDAMYWYRQDPGQGLRLIYYSQIVNDFQKGDIAEGYSVSREKKESFPLTVTSAQKNPTAFYLCASRYQGQRAYEQYFGPGTRLTVT.

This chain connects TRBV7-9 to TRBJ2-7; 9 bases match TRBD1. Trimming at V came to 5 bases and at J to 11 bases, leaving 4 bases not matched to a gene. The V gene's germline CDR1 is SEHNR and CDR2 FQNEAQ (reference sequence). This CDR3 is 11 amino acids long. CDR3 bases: TGTGCCAGCAGCGAAGGGACAGGGAAGTACTTC. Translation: CASSEGTGKYF.

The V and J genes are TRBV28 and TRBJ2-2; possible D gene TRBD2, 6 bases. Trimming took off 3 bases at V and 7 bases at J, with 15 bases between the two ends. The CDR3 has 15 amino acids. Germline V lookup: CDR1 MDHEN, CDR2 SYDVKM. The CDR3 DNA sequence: TGTGCCAGCAGTTTTGAGGGCGGGGCGAACGGGGAGCTGTTTTTT. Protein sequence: CASSFEGGANGELFF.

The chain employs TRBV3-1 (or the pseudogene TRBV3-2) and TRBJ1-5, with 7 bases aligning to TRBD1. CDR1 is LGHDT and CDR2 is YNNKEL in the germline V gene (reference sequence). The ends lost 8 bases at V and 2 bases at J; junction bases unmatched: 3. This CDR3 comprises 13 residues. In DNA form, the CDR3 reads TGTGCCAGCGGAGGGACAGGCAATCAGCCCCAGCATTTT. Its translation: CASGGTGNQPQHF.

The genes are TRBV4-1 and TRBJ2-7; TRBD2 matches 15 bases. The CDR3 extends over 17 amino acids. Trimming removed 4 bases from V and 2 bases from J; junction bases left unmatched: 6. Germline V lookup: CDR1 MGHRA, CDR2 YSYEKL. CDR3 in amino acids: CASSRGLAGGLTYEQYF. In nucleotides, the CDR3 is TGCGCCAGCAGCCGGGGACTAGCGGGGGGCCTTACCTACGAGCAGTACTTC.

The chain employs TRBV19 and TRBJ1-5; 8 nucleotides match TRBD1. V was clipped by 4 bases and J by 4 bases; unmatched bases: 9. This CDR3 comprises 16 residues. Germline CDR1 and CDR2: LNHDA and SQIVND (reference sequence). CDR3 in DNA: TGTGCCAGTAGTACCCTTCGGACAGGGTTTAATCAGCCCCAGCATTTT. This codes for CASSTLRTGFNQPQHF.

The CDR3 region is CASSIPGSYEQYF. The CDR3 DNA is TGTGCCAGTAGTATACCAGGAAGCTACGAGCAGTACTTC. This chain joins TRBV19 and TRBJ2-7; the D is unclear. Germline loops: CDR1 LNHDA, CDR2 SQIVND (reference sequence). The CDR3 is made up of 13 amino acids. Trimming took 2 bases from V and 3 from J, leaving 8 bases between them.

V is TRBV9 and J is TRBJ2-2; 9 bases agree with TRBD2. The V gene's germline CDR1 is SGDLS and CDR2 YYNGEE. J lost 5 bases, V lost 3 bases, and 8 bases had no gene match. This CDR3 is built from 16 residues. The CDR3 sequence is CASSAPGLAFTGELFF. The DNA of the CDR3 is TGTGCCAGCAGCGCTCCGGGACTAGCCTTTACCGGGGAGCTGTTTTTT.